This T cell receptor beta chain is from a study of blood T cell repertoires in COVID-19. Study as a whole: Samples taken during acute and convalescent COVID-19 were collected in the United States, Italy and Spain. PBMCs, B-cell-depleted T cells, or T cells provided the cDNA or gDNA that made up the material.

In germline, CDR1 is SGHTA, CDR2 FQGNSA. CDR3 length: 16 residues. Trimming took 5 bases from V and 7 from J; bases not matched to a gene: 12. Authors' analysis steps: The assay estimated nucleated cells by amplifying reference gene primers. Repertoires were generated with immunoSEQ multiplex PCR, while TCRdb's copy carries only in-frame clones and drops some. V, J and clone size were drawn from that table, and D and trimming were deduced from the DNA. Of more than 130,000 clones listed, 80% to 90% were seen once; the top ten hold 3.5% to 5.5%. This chain connects TRBV7-2 to TRBJ2-7, with TRBD2 matching 12 bases. This receptor was taken from a woman between 40 and 55 years old with acute or convalescent COVID-19. Input material: peripheral blood. CDR3 DNA: TGTGCCAGCAGCCCTCTTCTAGCGGGAGGGCCGCAGGAGCAGTACTTC. Translated, it gives CASSPLLAGGPQEQYF.